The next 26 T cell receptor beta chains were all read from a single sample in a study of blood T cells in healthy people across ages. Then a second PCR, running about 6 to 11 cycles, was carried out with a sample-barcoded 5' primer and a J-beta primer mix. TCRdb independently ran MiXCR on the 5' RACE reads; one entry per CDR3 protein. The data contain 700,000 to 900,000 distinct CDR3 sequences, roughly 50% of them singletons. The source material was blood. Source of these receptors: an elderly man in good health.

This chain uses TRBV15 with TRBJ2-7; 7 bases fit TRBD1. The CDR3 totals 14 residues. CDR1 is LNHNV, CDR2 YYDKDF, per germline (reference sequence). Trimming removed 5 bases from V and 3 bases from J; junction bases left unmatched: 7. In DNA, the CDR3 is TGTGCCACCAGCGGACCACAGGGGCTCTACGAGCAGTACTTC. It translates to CATSGPQGLYEQYF.

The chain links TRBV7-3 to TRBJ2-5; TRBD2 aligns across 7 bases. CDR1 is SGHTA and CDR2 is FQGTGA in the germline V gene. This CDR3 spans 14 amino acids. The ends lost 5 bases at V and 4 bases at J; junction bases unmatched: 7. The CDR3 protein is CASSPDGLVETQYF. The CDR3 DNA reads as TGTGCCAGCAGCCCCGACGGACTAGTAGAGACCCAGTACTTC.

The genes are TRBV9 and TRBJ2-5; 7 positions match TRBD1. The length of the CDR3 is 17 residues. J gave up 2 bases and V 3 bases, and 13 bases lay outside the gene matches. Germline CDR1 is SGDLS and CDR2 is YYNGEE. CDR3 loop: CASSDTHSARGQETQYF. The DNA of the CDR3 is TGTGCCAGCAGCGACACCCATTCGGCCAGGGGGCAAGAGACCCAGTACTTC.

The DNA of the CDR3 is TGCGCCAGCAGCCCAGAACCGAACACCGGGGAGCTGTTTTTT. Encoded protein: CASSPEPNTGELFF. The chain carries TRBV5-1 and TRBJ2-2, with D uncertain. Germline CDR1 SGHRS, CDR2 YFSETQ. The CDR3 contains 14 residues. V was pared by 4 bases and J by 0 bases, with 7 bases between. The entire variable domain, with the rest obtained from reference TRBV5-1 and TRBJ2-2, is as follows: KAGVTQTPRYLIKTRGQQVTLSCSPISGHRSVSWYQQTPGQGLQFLFEYFSETQRNKGNFPGRFSGRQFSNSRSEMNVSTLELGDSALYLCASSPEPNTGELFFGEGSRLTVL.

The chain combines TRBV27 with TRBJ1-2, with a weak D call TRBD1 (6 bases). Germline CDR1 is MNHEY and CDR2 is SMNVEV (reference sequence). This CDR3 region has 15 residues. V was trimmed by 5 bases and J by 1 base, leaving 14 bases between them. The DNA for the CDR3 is TGTGCCAGCAGTCCCGCGGACAGTCATAACTATGGCTACACCTTC. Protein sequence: CASSPADSHNYGYTF.

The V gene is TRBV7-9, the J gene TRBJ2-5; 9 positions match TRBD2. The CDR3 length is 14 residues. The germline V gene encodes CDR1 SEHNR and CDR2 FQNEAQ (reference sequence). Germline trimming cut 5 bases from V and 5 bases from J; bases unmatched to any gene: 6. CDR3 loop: CASSHSGSWETQYF. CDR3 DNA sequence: TGTGCCAGCAGCCATAGCGGGAGTTGGGAGACCCAGTACTTC.

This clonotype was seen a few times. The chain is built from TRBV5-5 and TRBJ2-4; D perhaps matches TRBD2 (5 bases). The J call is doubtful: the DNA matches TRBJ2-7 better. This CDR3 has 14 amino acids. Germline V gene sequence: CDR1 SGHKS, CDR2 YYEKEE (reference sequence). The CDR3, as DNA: TGTGCCAGCAGCGGGCGGCGGGTTACCTACGAGCAGTACTTC. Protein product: CASSGRRVTYEQYF.

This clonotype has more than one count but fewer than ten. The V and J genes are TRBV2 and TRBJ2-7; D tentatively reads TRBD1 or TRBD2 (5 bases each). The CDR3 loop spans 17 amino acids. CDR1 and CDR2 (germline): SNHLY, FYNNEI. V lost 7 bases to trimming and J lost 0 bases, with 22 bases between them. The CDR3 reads CASTSGQTAAFSYEQYF. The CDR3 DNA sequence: TGTGCCAGCACCTCTGGGCAGACAGCGGCCTTCTCCTACGAGCAGTACTTC. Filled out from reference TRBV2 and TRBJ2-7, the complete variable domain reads EPEVTQTPSHQVTQMGQEVILRCVPISNHLYFYWYRQILGQKVEFLVSFYNNEISEKSEIFDDQFSVERPDGSNFTLKIRSTKLEDSAMYFCASTSGQTAAFSYEQYFGPGTRLTVT.

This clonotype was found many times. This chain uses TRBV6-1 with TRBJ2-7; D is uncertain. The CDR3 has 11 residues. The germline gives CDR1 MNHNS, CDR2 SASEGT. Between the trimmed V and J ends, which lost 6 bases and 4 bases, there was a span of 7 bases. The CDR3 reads CASRVAYEQYF. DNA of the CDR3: TGTGCCAGCAGGGTGGCGTACGAGCAGTACTTC.

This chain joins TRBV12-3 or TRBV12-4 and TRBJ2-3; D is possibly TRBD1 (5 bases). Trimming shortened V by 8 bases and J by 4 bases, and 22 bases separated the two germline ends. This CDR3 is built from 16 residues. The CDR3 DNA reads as TGTGCCAGCCGCGGATTGGGGCATTCCCGATCAGATACGCAGTATTTT. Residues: CASRGLGHSRSDTQYF.

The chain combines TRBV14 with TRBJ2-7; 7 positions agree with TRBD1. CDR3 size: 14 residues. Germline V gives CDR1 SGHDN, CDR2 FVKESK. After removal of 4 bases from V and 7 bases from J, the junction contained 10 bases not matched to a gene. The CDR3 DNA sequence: TGTGCCAGCAGCCTACAGGGGCCCGCTATTGAGCAGTACTTC. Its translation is CASSLQGPAIEQYF.

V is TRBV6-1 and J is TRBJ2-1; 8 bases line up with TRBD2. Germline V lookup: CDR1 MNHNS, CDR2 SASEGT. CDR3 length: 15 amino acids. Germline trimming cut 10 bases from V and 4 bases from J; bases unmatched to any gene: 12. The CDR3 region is CATGREAGLYNEQFF. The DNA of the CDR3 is TGTGCCACCGGGAGGGAGGCGGGTCTTTACAATGAGCAGTTCTTC.

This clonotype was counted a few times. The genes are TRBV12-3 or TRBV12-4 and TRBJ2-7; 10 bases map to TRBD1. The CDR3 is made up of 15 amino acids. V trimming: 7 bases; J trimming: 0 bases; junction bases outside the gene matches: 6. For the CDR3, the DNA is TGTGCCAGCAACCCCGGGGACAGGGGCTCCTACGAGCAGTACTTC. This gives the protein CASNPGDRGSYEQYF.

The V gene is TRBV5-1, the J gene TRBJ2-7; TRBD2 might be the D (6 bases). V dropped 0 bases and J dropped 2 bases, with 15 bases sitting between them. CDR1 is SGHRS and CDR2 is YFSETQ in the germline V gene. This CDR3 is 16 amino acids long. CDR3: CASSLDSGGTTYEQYF. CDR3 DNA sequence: TGCGCCAGCAGCTTGGATAGCGGCGGGACCACCTACGAGCAGTACTTC.

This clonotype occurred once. The CDR3: CSAQGGNTEAFF. DNA for the CDR3: TGCAGTGCTCAAGGGGGTAACACTGAAGCTTTCTTT. The chain joins TRBV20-1 to TRBJ1-1; D perhaps matches TRBD1 (6 bases). Trimming took 5 bases from V and 2 from J, leaving 9 bases between them. This CDR3 has 12 amino acids. Germline lookup yields CDR1 DFQATT and CDR2 SNEGSKA (reference sequence).

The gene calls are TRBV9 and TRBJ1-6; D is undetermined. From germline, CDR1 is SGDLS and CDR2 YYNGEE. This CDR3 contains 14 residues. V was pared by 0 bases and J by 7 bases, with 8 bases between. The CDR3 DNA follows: TGTGCCAGCAGCGTAGGAGGACCGAATTCACCCCTCCACTTT. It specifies CASSVGGPNSPLHF.

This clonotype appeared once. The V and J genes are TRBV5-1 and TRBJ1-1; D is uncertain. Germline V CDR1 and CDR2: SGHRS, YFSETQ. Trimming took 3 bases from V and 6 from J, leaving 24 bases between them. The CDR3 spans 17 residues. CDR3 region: CASSSGASSGSLAEAFF. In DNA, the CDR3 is TGCGCCAGCAGCTCCGGCGCCTCTTCGGGTTCGCTCGCTGAAGCTTTCTTT.

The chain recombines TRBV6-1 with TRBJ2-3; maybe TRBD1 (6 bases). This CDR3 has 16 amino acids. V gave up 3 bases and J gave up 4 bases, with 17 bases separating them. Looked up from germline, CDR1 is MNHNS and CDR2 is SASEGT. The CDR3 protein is CASSDARTVRADTQYF. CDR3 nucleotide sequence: TGTGCCAGCAGTGACGCTCGGACAGTCCGGGCAGATACGCAGTATTTT.

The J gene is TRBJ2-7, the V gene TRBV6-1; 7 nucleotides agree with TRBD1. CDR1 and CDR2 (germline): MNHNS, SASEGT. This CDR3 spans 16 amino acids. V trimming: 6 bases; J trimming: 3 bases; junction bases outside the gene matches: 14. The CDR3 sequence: CASSEYTGTARYEQYF. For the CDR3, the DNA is TGTGCCAGCAGCGAATACACCGGGACAGCCCGCTACGAGCAGTACTTC.

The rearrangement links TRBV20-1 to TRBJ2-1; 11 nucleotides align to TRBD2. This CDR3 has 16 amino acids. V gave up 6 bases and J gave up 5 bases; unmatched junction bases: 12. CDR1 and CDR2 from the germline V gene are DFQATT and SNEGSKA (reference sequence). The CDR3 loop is CSAEPPTSGSNNEQFF. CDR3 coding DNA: TGCAGTGCGGAGCCTCCAACTAGCGGGAGTAACAATGAGCAGTTCTTC.

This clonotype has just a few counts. The CDR3, as DNA: TGTGCCAGCAGCTTAGCTCGACTAGCGGGAGGGCGCAATGAGCAGTTCTTC. Encoded protein: CASSLARLAGGRNEQFF. V usage is TRBV7-9 and J usage is TRBJ2-1, with 14 bases that match TRBD2. From germline, CDR1 is SEHNR and CDR2 FQNEAQ (reference sequence). This CDR3 has 17 residues. After removal of 0 bases from V and 6 bases from J, the junction contained 4 bases not matched to a gene.

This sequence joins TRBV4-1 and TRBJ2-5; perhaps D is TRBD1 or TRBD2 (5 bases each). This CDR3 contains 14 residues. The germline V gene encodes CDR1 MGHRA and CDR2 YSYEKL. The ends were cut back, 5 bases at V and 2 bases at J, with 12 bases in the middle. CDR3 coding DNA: TGCGCCAGCAGCGATGGGACGTTTCAAGAGACCCAGTACTTC. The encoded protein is CASSDGTFQETQYF.

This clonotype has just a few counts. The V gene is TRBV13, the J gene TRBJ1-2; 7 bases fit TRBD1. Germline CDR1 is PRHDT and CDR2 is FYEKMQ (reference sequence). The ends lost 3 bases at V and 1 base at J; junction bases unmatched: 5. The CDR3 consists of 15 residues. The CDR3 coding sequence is TGTGCCAGCAGCTTTCCGGGACAGAATAACTATGGCTACACCTTC. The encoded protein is CASSFPGQNNYGYTF.

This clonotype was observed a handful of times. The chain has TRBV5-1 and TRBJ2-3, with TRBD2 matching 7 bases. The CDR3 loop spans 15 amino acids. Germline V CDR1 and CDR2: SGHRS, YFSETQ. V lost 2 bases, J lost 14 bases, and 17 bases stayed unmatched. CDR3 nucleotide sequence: TGCGCCAGCAGCTTAGGCGGGAGAGAGCACAGATACGCGTATTTT. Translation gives CASSLGGREHRYAYF.

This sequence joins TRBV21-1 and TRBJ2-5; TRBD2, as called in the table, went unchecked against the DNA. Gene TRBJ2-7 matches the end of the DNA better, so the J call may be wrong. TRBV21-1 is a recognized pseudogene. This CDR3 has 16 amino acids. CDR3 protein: CASSKVRLDHPCEQYF. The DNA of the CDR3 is TGTGCCAGCAGCAAAGTTAGGCTAGATCATCCTTGCGAGCAGTACTTC.

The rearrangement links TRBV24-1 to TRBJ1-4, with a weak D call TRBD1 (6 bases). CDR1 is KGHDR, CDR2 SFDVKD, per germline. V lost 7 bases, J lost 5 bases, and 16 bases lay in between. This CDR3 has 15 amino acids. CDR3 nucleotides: TGTGCCACCAGCGACGCGACAGGCCCAAATGAAAAACTGTTTTTT. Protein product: CATSDATGPNEKLFF.